This TCR beta chain was captured by sequencing in a study of blood T cell repertoires in COVID-19 (dated by TCRdb to the early 2020s). About the investigation overall: Samples covering the acute and convalescent phases of COVID-19 were provided by collaborators in the United States, Italy and Spain. Sample metadata almost always included a de-identified subject ID, COVID-19 status, age in years and sex. The material from the prospective study consisted of cDNA or gDNA derived from T cells, B-cell-depleted T cells, or PBMCs. Subjects who had been exposed to COVID-19, were actively infected with it, or had recovered from it provided the deeply sampled blood TCRbeta repertoires that made up the dataset. The samples were drawn from two sources: the first 160 participants of the ongoing ImmuneRACE study, and over 1,000 subjects contributed by 6 global collaborators. A freely available public database, intended as a resource for researchers studying the immune response to SARS-CoV-2, is where the repertoires were released. Where available, HLA class I and class II types were obtained from metadata supplied by the sample provider rather than from assay-based typing.

V trim: 6 bases; J trim: 2 bases; unmatched bases: 4. Reading from cysteine to phenylalanine, the CDR3 counts 15 amino acids. The sequence is cut down to CDR3 DNA, 45 bases in frame from base 1. Sequences SGHVS (CDR1) and FQNEAQ (CDR2) are obtained from the germline V gene. TCRbeta CDR3 regions were amplified from genomic DNA using the immunoSEQ Assay, a bias-controlled multiplex PCR. As for the original processing: Within the assay, amplification of reference gene primers was used to estimate how many nucleated cells each sample contained. To quantify the absolute abundance of each unique TCRbeta CDR3 rearrangement, sequence reads were collapsed and filtered. For each sample, productive Simpson clonality was calculated as the square root of Simpson's diversity index over productive rearrangements. The immuneACCESS repertoire file appears here via TCRdb, limited to in-frame rearrangements. These files lack a portion of the clones; in checked studies, under half of the deficit traces to unresolved V genes, and the cause of the others is not known. V and J calls and clone size are given by that table; D and trimming were obtained from the DNA. Counted in this sample were roughly 160,000 clones; 86% of them appeared once. The ten top clones hold roughly 7% of the sample.

General findings and caveats noted by the study authors: Clinical and demographic metadata were provided uncurated, with the amount varying by source and participant.

As for this clone: The clone's antigen remains unknown. It has no much larger one-base neighbor in the sample; base qualities were not kept.

The collaborating institutions used their own protocols to collect whole blood in K2EDTA tubes. For TCRbeta analysis, collaborator samples were shipped as frozen whole blood, as isolated PBMCs, or as DNA extracted from either sample type. Material for sequencing was peripheral blood. The rearranged segments are TRBV7-8 and TRBJ1-5, with 10 bases matching TRBD1. The sequence was collected from a man aged 50-59 years with active or convalescent COVID-19. DNA sequence: TGTGCCAGCAGTCCCGGGACAGGGGGCAATCAGCCCCAGCATTTT. Translated, this is CASSPGTGGNQPQHF.